These 10 T cell receptor beta chains originate from one sample sequenced in a study of blood T cell repertoires in COVID-19. Sequencing used immunoSEQ multiplex PCR; TCRdb keeps in-frame clones, though not all of them. Of a few hundred thousand clones in the sample, 86% were seen once. The sequenced sample was peripheral blood. Receptors were obtained from a man in his sixties with acute or convalescent COVID-19.

This chain uses TRBV27 with TRBJ1-5; D is perhaps TRBD1 (6 bases). There are 14 residues in the CDR3. CDR1 and CDR2 (germline): MNHEY, SMNVEV (reference sequence). V lost 7 bases to trimming and J lost 6 bases, with 16 bases between them. CDR3 nucleotide sequence: TGTGCCAGCACTCCCCGGGGGGCTTTTCAGCCCCAGCATTTT. Protein sequence: CASTPRGAFQPQHF.

This sequence joins TRBV30 and TRBJ1-2; D unclear. CDR1 and CDR2 from the germline V gene are GTSNPN and SVGIG (reference sequence). The CDR3 runs to 13 residues. Deletions cut 1 base from V and 8 bases from J, with 14 bases between. CDR3 amino acids: CAWSGAGVWGYTF. For the CDR3, the DNA is TGTGCCTGGAGTGGGGCGGGTGTTTGGGGCTACACCTTC.

The chain links TRBV12-3 or TRBV12-4 to TRBJ2-7; D is unclear. V was pared by 2 bases and J by 0 bases, with 5 bases between. The CDR3 extends over 13 amino acids. The CDR3 DNA sequence: TGTGCCAGCAGTTTATTCAGCTCCTACGAGCAGTACTTC. Translation: CASSLFSSYEQYF.

The J gene is TRBJ1-2, the V gene TRBV3-1 (or the pseudogene TRBV3-2); maybe TRBD1 (6 bases). The germline gives CDR1 LGHDT, CDR2 YNNKEL (reference sequence). The CDR3 sequence is 17 residues long. The V end was cut by 0 bases, the J end by 3 bases, with 17 bases between. The CDR3 region is CASSQDPSTGVYYGYTF. The CDR3, as DNA: TGTGCCAGCAGCCAAGATCCCTCGACAGGCGTCTACTATGGCTACACCTTC.

The chain carries TRBV19 and TRBJ1-5; 8 positions agree with TRBD1. The CDR3 consists of 16 residues. Looked up from germline, CDR1 is LNHDA and CDR2 is SQIVND (reference sequence). Trimming removed 3 bases from V and 1 base from J; junction bases left unmatched: 5. Here the CDR3 reads CASSIPAGGSNQPQHF. The CDR3 bases are TGTGCCAGTAGTATCCCCGCAGGGGGCAGCAATCAGCCCCAGCATTTT.

The chain combines TRBV27 with TRBJ2-7, with TRBD2 identical over 12 bases. Germline CDR1 reads MNHEY; CDR2 reads SMNVEV (reference sequence). This CDR3 is built from 15 residues. After removal of 2 bases from V and 7 bases from J, the junction contained 6 bases not matched to a gene. The CDR3 protein is CASSLLAGGGFEQYF. DNA for the CDR3: TGTGCCAGCAGTTTACTAGCGGGAGGGGGATTTGAGCAGTACTTC.

The CDR3 sequence: CASSEWKGQGNEKLFF. In DNA, the CDR3 is TGTGCCAGCAGTGAATGGAAGGGACAGGGGAATGAAAAACTGTTTTTT. The rearrangement joins TRBV25-1 to TRBJ1-4; TRBD1 aligns across 10 bases. With V trimmed by 1 base and J by 5 bases, 4 bases remained unmatched. This CDR3 is built from 16 residues. Germline CDR1 MGHDK, CDR2 SYGVNS.

The chain carries TRBV4-2 and TRBJ1-6; 8 nucleotides agree with TRBD1. The junction had 13 bases not matched to a gene; V was cut back by 5 bases and J by 7 bases. The CDR3 has 17 residues. The V gene's germline CDR1 is LGHNA and CDR2 YNFKEQ. CDR3 loop: CASSFPARTGLNSPLHF. CDR3 nucleotide sequence: TGTGCCAGCAGCTTCCCCGCACGGACAGGGTTGAATTCACCCCTCCACTTT.

The chain recombines TRBV11-3 with TRBJ2-7, with TRBD2 identical over 13 bases. In germline, CDR1 is SGHNT, CDR2 YENEEA. The trim removed 4 bases at V and 2 bases at J, leaving 11 bases unmatched. The CDR3 has 18 residues. The CDR3 region is CASSSRTSGGGGPYEQYF. The DNA for the CDR3 is TGTGCCAGCAGCTCCCGGACTAGCGGGGGCGGAGGGCCCTACGAGCAGTACTTC.

The chain recombines TRBV4-3 with TRBJ1-1; possibly TRBD1 for D (5 bases). The CDR3 runs 16 residues. The germline V gene encodes CDR1 LGHNA and CDR2 YSLEER. Trimming pared 2 bases from V and 2 bases from J, leaving 15 bases between. The DNA of the CDR3 is TGCGCCAGCAGCCAACAAAGGGGTGCTTTTAACACTGAAGCTTTCTTT. It codes for CASSQQRGAFNTEAFF.